The 25 T cell receptor beta chains listed next were all sequenced from one sample in a study of shared clonotypes between healthy human individuals. Assay used: immunoSEQ multiplex PCR; TCRdb lists only in-frame clones, some missing. The sample holds about 680,000 clones, 73% seen once. The sample consisted of memory CD4+ T cells sorted from blood. Indicated subset: CD45RA-negative fraction. These receptors were taken from a woman aged 25 to 39 in good health.

This clone was found once. The J gene is TRBJ2-1, the V gene TRBV6-5, with a weak D call TRBD2 (6 bases). Per germline, CDR1 MNHEY and CDR2 SVGAGI. CDR3 size: 16 residues. The V gene lost 0 bases and the J gene lost 9 bases, with 18 bases spanning the gap. CDR3 loop: CASSYSAGRWVGEQFF. The CDR3 DNA reads TGTGCCAGCAGTTACTCCGCGGGGCGGTGGGTGGGTGAGCAGTTCTTC.

The rearrangement joins TRBV9 to TRBJ2-5, with 8 positions matching TRBD2. CDR3 length equals 16 residues. The germline gives CDR1 SGDLS, CDR2 YYNGEE. Trimming removed 3 bases from V and 4 bases from J; junction bases left unmatched: 11. The CDR3 here is CASSAFRAGEGETQYF. For the CDR3, the DNA is TGTGCCAGCAGCGCATTCCGAGCGGGAGAGGGAGAGACCCAGTACTTC.

The rearrangement uses TRBV11-2 and TRBJ2-5; D assignment may be TRBD1 or TRBD2 (6 bases each). Germline V gene data show CDR1 as SGHAT and CDR2 as FQNNGV. CDR3 length equals 17 residues. With 2 bases removed from V and 4 bases from J, the gap between germline ends came to 20 bases. The CDR3 bases are TGTGCCAGCAGCTTACTGATTGGGGGGCTAGCATCAGAGACCCAGTACTTC. Its translation: CASSLLIGGLASETQYF.

This sequence joins TRBV11-2 and TRBJ2-7, with D perhaps matching TRBD2 (6 bases). V was cut by 1 base and J by 0 bases, with 13 bases left in between. This CDR3 is 16 amino acids long. Germline V gives CDR1 SGHAT, CDR2 FQNNGV. The chain's CDR3 is CASSLGRGFSSYEQYF. CDR3 bases: TGTGCCAGCAGCTTAGGTCGGGGGTTCTCCTCCTACGAGCAGTACTTC.

In its sample, this clone was seen once. V usage is TRBV6-7 and J usage is TRBJ2-6, with TRBD1 matching over 11 bases. TRBV6-7 is treated as an ORF (open reading frame) with a function not yet certain. CDR3 length: 15 residues. V lost 3 bases to trimming and J lost 11 bases; unmatched junction nucleotides: 6. CDR3 nucleotides: TGTGCCAGCAGTTATAGGACAGGGGGCTTATACGTCCTGACTTTC. This translates into CASSYRTGGLYVLTF.

This chain uses TRBV30 with TRBJ2-5, with D possibly TRBD1 on 5 matching bases. Looked up from germline, CDR1 is GTSNPN and CDR2 is SVGIG (reference sequence). Trimming removed 5 bases from V and 1 base from J, with 11 bases in between. The CDR3 sequence is 13 residues long. CDR3 amino acids: CAWGRQLQETQYF. The CDR3 DNA sequence: TGTGCCTGGGGCCGACAGCTCCAAGAGACCCAGTACTTC.

The rearrangement links TRBV6-6 to TRBJ2-3, with 10 positions matching TRBD2. Germline assignment: CDR1 MNHNY and CDR2 SVGAGI (reference sequence). V gave up 4 bases and J gave up 4 bases; unmatched junction bases: 5. The CDR3 totals 15 residues. In nucleotides, the CDR3 is TGTGCCAGCAGTTTCCGACTAGCGGGTGCAGATACGCAGTATTTT. Protein product: CASSFRLAGADTQYF.

To note about this clone: At the DNA level, this CDR3 is encoded by other sequences in the same sample as well. The chain carries TRBV9 and TRBJ2-7, with 13 nucleotides matching TRBD2. The CDR3 is 15 amino acids. Germline CDR1 reads SGDLS; CDR2 reads YYNGEE. The trim removed 3 bases at V and 6 bases at J, leaving 6 bases unmatched. CDR3 residues: CASSAGTSGTGEQYF. In DNA form, the CDR3 reads TGTGCCAGCAGCGCGGGGACTAGCGGGACGGGCGAGCAGTACTTC.

This clone was recorded many times. The V and J genes are TRBV20-1 and TRBJ2-1, with 13 bases aligning to TRBD2. The trim removed 6 bases at V and 11 bases at J, leaving 1 base unmatched. CDR1 is DFQATT and CDR2 is SNEGSKA in the germline V gene (reference sequence). The CDR3 length is 11 residues. The chain's CDR3 is CSAGTSGKQFF. The CDR3 DNA is TGCAGTGCAGGGACTAGCGGGAAGCAGTTCTTC.

The V call is TRBV5-1, the J call TRBJ1-4, with D perhaps TRBD1 (5 bases). There are 15 residues in the CDR3. Germline V lookup: CDR1 SGHRS, CDR2 YFSETQ. V was shortened by 5 bases and J by 5 bases, with 16 bases between the two germline ends. CDR3 nucleotide sequence: TGCGCCAGCAGGGAGACCGGGACGGGGAATGAAAAACTGTTTTTT. Translation: CASRETGTGNEKLFF.

V gene TRBV18 combines with J gene TRBJ2-7, with 11 bases matching TRBD1. Looked up from germline, CDR1 is KGHSH and CDR2 is LQKENI. Trimming took 3 bases from V and 4 from J; bases not matched to a gene: 14. This CDR3 comprises 18 residues. The CDR3 bases are TGTGCCAGCTCACCCCGGGCCCCGCGGGGGACAGGGGGGTACGAGCAGTACTTC. It encodes CASSPRAPRGTGGYEQYF.

The V call is TRBV29-1, the J call TRBJ1-2; no clear D gene. Germline CDR1 reads SQVTM; CDR2 reads ANQGSEA. This CDR3 is built from 12 residues. The CDR3 sequence is CSVRGNNYGYTF. DNA for the CDR3: TGCAGTGTCCGGGGAAATAACTATGGCTACACCTTC.

This clone was picked up many times. At the DNA level, this CDR3 is encoded by other sequences in the same sample as well. The rearrangement links TRBV5-4 to TRBJ1-2; the match to TRBD1 covers 11 bases. The ends lost 3 bases at V and 6 bases at J; junction bases unmatched: 1. The CDR3 contains 13 residues. Looked up from germline, CDR1 is SGHNT and CDR2 is YYREEE (reference sequence). Here the CDR3 DNA reads TGTGCCAGCAGCTCGGACAGGGGGCATGGCTACACCTTC. This codes for CASSSDRGHGYTF.

The genes are TRBV4-1 and TRBJ2-1; 11 nucleotides agree with TRBD2. The junction had 8 bases not matched to a gene; V was cut back by 8 bases and J by 5 bases. The CDR3 sequence is 15 residues long. Germline-derived CDR1 and CDR2 are MGHRA and YSYEKL. CDR3 DNA sequence: TGCGCCAGCGGAAGACTAGCGGGACGTAACAATGAGCAGTTCTTC. Translating it yields CASGRLAGRNNEQFF.

The chain couples TRBV7-9 to TRBJ2-1, with 9 bases that match TRBD2. The trim removed 3 bases at V and 9 bases at J, leaving 9 bases unmatched. The CDR3 consists of 15 residues. Germline V gene sequence: CDR1 SEHNR, CDR2 FQNEAQ (reference sequence). CDR3 sequence reads: CASSLRLAGWSEQFF. DNA of the CDR3: TGTGCCAGCAGCTTGAGGCTAGCGGGATGGAGTGAGCAGTTCTTC.

This chain's CDR3 is CASAKTSGRGSEQYF. The CDR3, as DNA: TGTGCCAGCGCCAAGACTAGCGGGAGAGGGAGCGAGCAGTACTTC. The rearrangement links TRBV5-4 to TRBJ2-7; 12 bases line up with TRBD2. This CDR3 contains 15 residues. J gave up 6 bases and V 7 bases, and 11 bases lay outside the gene matches. Germline CDR1 reads SGHNT; CDR2 reads YYREEE (reference sequence).

The chain links TRBV6-6 to TRBJ2-1; D remains ambiguous. From germline, CDR1 is MNHNY and CDR2 SVGAGI (reference sequence). The CDR3 length is 15 residues. Trimming removed 0 bases from V and 1 base from J, with 7 bases in between. DNA for the CDR3: TGTGCCAGCAGTTACTCTTTGGGATCCTACAATGAGCAGTTCTTC. Amino acids: CASSYSLGSYNEQFF.

The V and J genes are TRBV10-3 and TRBJ2-1; D gene uncertain. This CDR3 spans 15 amino acids. V was pared by 0 bases and J by 3 bases, with 9 bases between. The germline V gene encodes CDR1 ENHRY and CDR2 SYGVKD. The CDR3 is CAISESKSYYNEQFF. The CDR3 region has the DNA TGTGCCATCAGTGAGTCCAAGTCCTACTACAATGAGCAGTTCTTC.

V is TRBV6-6 and J is TRBJ2-7; 8 bases are shared with TRBD2. CDR1 MNHNY and CDR2 SVGAGI come from the germline V gene (reference sequence). After removal of 7 bases from V and 3 bases from J, the junction contained 8 bases not matched to a gene. The length of the CDR3 is 14 residues. CDR3 sequence (DNA): TGTGCCAGCACCCCGGGGGGGTCCGGCTACGAGCAGTACTTC. Translation gives CASTPGGSGYEQYF.

The gene calls are TRBV6-5 and TRBJ2-1; D possibly corresponds to TRBD2 (6 bases). Trimming removed 2 bases from V and 5 bases from J, with 13 bases in between. Germline V CDR1 and CDR2: MNHEY, SVGAGI. This CDR3 spans 15 amino acids. The CDR3 nucleotides are TGTGCCAGCAGTTACCGGGAGTTGCGGGACAATGAGCAGTTCTTC. As protein: CASSYRELRDNEQFF.

The rearrangement uses TRBV19 and TRBJ2-1; TRBD1 aligns across 7 bases. V lost 10 bases, J lost 4 bases, and 10 bases stayed unmatched. Germline V gene data show CDR1 as LNHDA and CDR2 as SQIVND (reference sequence). The CDR3 extends over 14 amino acids. CDR3 protein: CATANRGGYNEQFF. Here the CDR3 DNA reads TGTGCCACCGCAAACAGGGGTGGATACAATGAGCAGTTCTTC.

The chain has TRBV19 and TRBJ1-1; the match to TRBD1 covers 7 bases. Per germline, CDR1 LNHDA and CDR2 SQIVND (reference sequence). Germline trimming cut 4 bases from V and 6 bases from J; bases unmatched to any gene: 11. The CDR3 loop spans 15 amino acids. For the CDR3, the DNA is TGTGCCAGTAGTAGGAACGACAGGGCAGGCGCTGAAGCTTTCTTT. This encodes CASSRNDRAGAEAFF.

Ten or more counts support this clone. This chain uses TRBV29-1 with TRBJ2-1; 7 nucleotides match TRBD2. CDR1 is SQVTM, CDR2 ANQGSEA, per germline. With V trimmed by 4 bases and J by 7 bases, 10 bases remained unmatched. The CDR3 spans 14 residues. CDR3 sequence: CSVVPAGLRNEQFF. The CDR3 DNA follows: TGCAGCGTTGTTCCAGCGGGGCTTCGGAATGAGCAGTTCTTC.

This clone was seen repeatedly, ten times or more. This chain uses TRBV28 with TRBJ2-2; tentative D call: TRBD1 (5 bases). Germline CDR1 is MDHEN and CDR2 is SYDVKM. The V end lost 5 bases, the J end lost 3 bases, and 10 bases lay between the germline ends. The CDR3 length is 14 residues. The CDR3 bases are TGTGCCAGCAGTACTCCAGGGTACACCGGGGAGCTGTTTTTT. This sequence encodes CASSTPGYTGELFF.

This rearrangement joins TRBV6-4 to TRBJ1-1; no firm D call. This CDR3 is 15 amino acids long. Trimming pared 0 bases from V and 2 bases from J, leaving 10 bases between. Looked up from germline, CDR1 is MRHNA and CDR2 is SNTAGT. As DNA, the CDR3 is TGTGCCAGCAGTGACTCCGGCAGCTTTAACACTGAAGCTTTCTTT. Translated: CASSDSGSFNTEAFF.